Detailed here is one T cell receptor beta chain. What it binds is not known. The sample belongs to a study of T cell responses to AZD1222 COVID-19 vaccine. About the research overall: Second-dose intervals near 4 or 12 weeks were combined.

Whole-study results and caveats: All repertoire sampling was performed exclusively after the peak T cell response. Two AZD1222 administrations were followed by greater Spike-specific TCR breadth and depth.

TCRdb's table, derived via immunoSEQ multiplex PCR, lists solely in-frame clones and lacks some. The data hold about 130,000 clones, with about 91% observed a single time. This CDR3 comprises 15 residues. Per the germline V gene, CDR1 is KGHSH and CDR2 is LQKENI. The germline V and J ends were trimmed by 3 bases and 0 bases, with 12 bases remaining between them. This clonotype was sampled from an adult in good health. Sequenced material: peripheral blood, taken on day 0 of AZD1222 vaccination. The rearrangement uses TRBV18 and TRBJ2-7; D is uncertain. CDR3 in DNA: TGTGCCAGCTCACCGTTTCTTGAGAACTCCTACGAGCAGTACTTC. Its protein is CASSPFLENSYEQYF.